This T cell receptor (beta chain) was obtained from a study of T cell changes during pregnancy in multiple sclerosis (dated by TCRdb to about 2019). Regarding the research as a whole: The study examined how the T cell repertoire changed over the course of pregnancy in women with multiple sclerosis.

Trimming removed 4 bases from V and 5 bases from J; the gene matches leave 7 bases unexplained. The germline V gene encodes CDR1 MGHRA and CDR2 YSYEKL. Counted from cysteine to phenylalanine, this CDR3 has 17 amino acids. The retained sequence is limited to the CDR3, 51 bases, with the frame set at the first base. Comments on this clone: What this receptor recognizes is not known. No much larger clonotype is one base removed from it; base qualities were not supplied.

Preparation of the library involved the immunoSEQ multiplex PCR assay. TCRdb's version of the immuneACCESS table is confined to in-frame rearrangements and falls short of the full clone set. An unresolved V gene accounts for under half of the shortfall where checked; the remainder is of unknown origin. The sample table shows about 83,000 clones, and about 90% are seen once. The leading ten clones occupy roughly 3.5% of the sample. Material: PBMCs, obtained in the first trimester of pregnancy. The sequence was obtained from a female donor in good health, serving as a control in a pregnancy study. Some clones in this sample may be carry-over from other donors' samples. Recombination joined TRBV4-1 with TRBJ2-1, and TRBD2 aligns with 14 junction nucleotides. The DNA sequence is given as TGCGCCAGCAGCCGAGGACTAGCGGGGGGACCCGACAATGAGCAGTTCTTC. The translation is CASSRGLAGGPDNEQFF.